One and the same sample provided the 6 T cell receptor beta chains below, sequenced in a study of cytomegalovirus exposure and HLA in healthy donors. PCR involved 60 Vbeta and 13 Jbeta primers. TCRdb's table, derived via immunoSEQ multiplex PCR, lists solely in-frame clones and lacks some. Here the sample table reports around 190,000 clones. The sequenced material came from PBMCs. The receptor set was obtained from a woman aged 30 to 39 in good health and CMV-seropositive.

Concerning this clone: The identical CDR3 is also encoded by other nucleotide sequences in the sample. The V and J genes are TRBV6-6 and TRBJ1-5; 8 bases agree with TRBD1. Losses at the gene ends were 2 bases for V and 5 bases for J; bases not matched to a gene: 8. The CDR3 is 16 residues long. CDR1 is MNHNY and CDR2 is SVGAGI in the germline V gene (reference sequence). CDR3 residues: CASSYQTGAEDQPQHF. In DNA, the CDR3 is TGTGCCAGCAGTTACCAGACAGGGGCGGAAGATCAGCCCCAGCATTTT.

The chain recombines TRBV6-5 with TRBJ1-2; perhaps TRBD1 as D (6 bases). This CDR3 contains 11 residues. The V gene's germline CDR1 is MNHEY and CDR2 SVGAGI. Trimming took off 4 bases at V and 8 bases at J, with 8 bases between the two ends. The CDR3 protein is CASSSGVGYTF. DNA for the CDR3: TGTGCCAGCAGTTCAGGGGTCGGCTACACCTTC.

V is TRBV7-9 and J is TRBJ1-1; D is possibly TRBD1 (6 bases). Trimming removed 4 bases from V and 0 bases from J, with 9 bases in between. The CDR3 sequence is 14 residues long. Germline values: CDR1 SEHNR, CDR2 FQNEAQ (reference sequence). This CDR3 is CASSSDRMNTEAFF. Here the CDR3 DNA reads TGTGCCAGCAGCTCCGACAGGATGAACACTGAAGCTTTCTTT. The full variable domain, its missing parts supplied by reference TRBV7-9 and TRBJ1-1, is DTGVSQNPRHKITKRGQNVTFRCDPISEHNRLYWYRQTLGQGPEFLTYFQNEAQLEKSRLLSDRFSAERPKGSFSTLEIQRTEQGDSAMYLCASSSDRMNTEAFFGQGTRLTVV.

The chain couples TRBV28 to TRBJ2-1, with TRBD2 identical over 12 bases. The germline gives CDR1 MDHEN, CDR2 SYDVKM. V shed 6 bases and J 6 bases; nucleotides not matched to a gene: 6. The CDR3 has 15 residues. The CDR3 coding sequence is TGTGCCAGCAGCCCTCGGGGACTAGCGGGCAATGAGCAGTTCTTC. It specifies CASSPRGLAGNEQFF.

The CDR3 DNA follows: TGTGCCAGCAGCTTACTAGCGGGAGCCTACAATGAGCAGTTCTTC. Its translation: CASSLLAGAYNEQFF. This rearrangement joins TRBV7-2 to TRBJ2-1; the match to TRBD2 covers 10 bases. V dropped 2 bases and J dropped 2; count of bases not matched to a gene: 0. The V gene's germline CDR1 is SGHTA and CDR2 FQGNSA. This CDR3 comprises 15 residues.

The chain joins TRBV29-1 to TRBJ1-5; D call uncertain. CDR3 size: 13 residues. The germline CDR1 and CDR2 sequences are SQVTM and ANQGSEA. V lost 1 base and J 7 bases, leaving 11 bases between the germline ends. CDR3 loop: CSVEVRVGQPQHF. Here the CDR3 DNA reads TGCAGCGTTGAAGTGAGGGTGGGACAGCCCCAGCATTTT.